The clone carrying this TCR beta chain was counted a few times. What it binds is unknown. Primers: 60 Vbeta forward and 13 Jbeta reverse. The assay was immunoSEQ multiplex PCR, and TCRdb's table has in-frame clones only and misses some. The sample lists 150,000 or so clones, over 60% seen once, with about 13% in the top ten. Unmatched junction bases numbered 4, after V lost 1 base and J lost 2 bases. The CDR3 runs 16 residues. CDR1 is ENHRY and CDR2 is SYGVKD in the germline V gene. The sample originates from a study of cytomegalovirus exposure and HLA in healthy donors. Study-level points and caveats: In vitro work confirmed that three CMV-associated chains recognize CMV antigens. Associated with cytomegalovirus, according to the listing, were 150 to 200 TCR beta chains.

Sequenced: PBMCs. The receptor was derived from a man aged 35-49 years in good health and CMV-seropositive. This sequence joins TRBV10-3 and TRBJ2-3; 9 nucleotides agree with TRBD2. CDR3 nucleotide sequence: TGTGCCATCAGTGAGTTGCTAGCGGGAAACACAGATACGCAGTATTTT. The encoded protein is CAISELLAGNTDTQYF.